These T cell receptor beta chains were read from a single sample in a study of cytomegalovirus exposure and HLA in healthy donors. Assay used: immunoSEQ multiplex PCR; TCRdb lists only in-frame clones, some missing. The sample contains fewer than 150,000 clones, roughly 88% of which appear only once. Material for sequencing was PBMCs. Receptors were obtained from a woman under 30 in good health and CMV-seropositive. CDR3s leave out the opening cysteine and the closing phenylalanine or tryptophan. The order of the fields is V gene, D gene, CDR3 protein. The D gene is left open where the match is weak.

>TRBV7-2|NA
ASSLISGNNQPQH
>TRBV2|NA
ASRETGTEAF
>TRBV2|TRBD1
ASSQGQGYNSPLH
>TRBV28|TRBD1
ASREGAGGYT
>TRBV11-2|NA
ASSFQGSRQFNEQF
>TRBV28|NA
ASRVTGSQPQH
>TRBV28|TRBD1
ASRTQGAPLH
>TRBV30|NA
AWRGASRDTGELF
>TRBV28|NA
ASSFPQQNEQY
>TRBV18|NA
ASSPGVSTTGNGYGYT
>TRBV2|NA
ASNLQETQY
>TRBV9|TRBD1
ASSVKGASNEQY
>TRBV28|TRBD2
ASSSDRTSGPSYEQY
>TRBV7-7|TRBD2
ASSLELAGSTDTQY
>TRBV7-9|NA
ASSPGQFNSPLH